This T cell receptor beta chain was retrieved from a study of blood T cell repertoires in COVID-19. Study-level background: Specimens from acute and convalescent COVID-19 originated in the United States, Italy and Spain. Sample material is recorded as cDNA or gDNA derived from T cells, B-cell-depleted T cells, or PBMCs.

V gave up 0 bases and J gave up 4 bases; unmatched junction bases: 3. Per the germline V gene, CDR1 is SNHLY and CDR2 is FYNNEI. The CDR3 runs 15 residues. Authors' data handling: Reference gene primer amplification yielded estimated nucleated cell counts. TCRdb's table, derived via immunoSEQ multiplex PCR, lists solely in-frame clones and lacks some. That table supplies the V and J calls and clone size; D and trimming were determined from the DNA. The sample lists 30,000 to 40,000 clones; 88% were seen once. The rearrangement uses TRBV2 and TRBJ2-7, with TRBD1 matching over 10 bases. Material: peripheral blood. This TCR came from a man between 60 and 75 years old with active COVID-19. CDR3 protein: CASSEADRGNYEQYF. CDR3 coding DNA: TGTGCCAGCAGTGAAGCGGACAGGGGGAATTACGAGCAGTACTTC.